This T cell receptor (beta chain) originates from a study of T cells in Graves' hyperthyroidism and ophthalmopathy (dated by TCRdb to between 2018 and 2021). Some background on the complete study: Peripheral blood samples were taken at initial diagnosis, before any treatment was given. TCR Vbeta CDR3 sequencing of 120 to 150 peripheral blood samples (43 ophthalmopathy, 75 hyperthyroidism and roughly 17 progressor patients) is reported in the paper. After sampling, hyperthyroidism patients received methimazole starting at 30 mg daily, and ophthalmopathy patients received high-dose intravenous methylprednisolone. Prospective prediction of ophthalmopathy was tested in an independent validation cohort of 18 hyperthyroidism patients and 15 to 17 patients who later progressed to ophthalmopathy. To identify distinguishing TCR V-J signatures, a discovery cohort of 90 to 100 patients was used, comprising 43 with Graves' ophthalmopathy and around 60 with stable Graves' hyperthyroidism. The approximately 97 discovery patients were randomly divided into training and test sets at a 7:3 ratio. In more than 5 Graves' hyperthyroidism patients, the study also compared T-cell repertoires from thyroid tissue with T-cell repertoires from blood.

Ophthalmopathy patients had moderately to severely active disease, Clinical Activity Score of at least 3, NOSPECS grade of at least 4, and duration under 3 months. Any patient with an uncontrolled infection, another autoimmune disease, pregnancy or lactation was excluded. Diagnoses were based on clinical symptoms, serum thyroxine and TRAb, thyroid ultrasound and orbital computed tomography. Ficoll-Paque density gradient centrifugation was used to isolate PBMCs from around 10 ml of fresh peripheral blood. Total RNA was extracted using Trizol reagent, and RNA quality was assessed on an Agilent 2100 Bioanalyzer. TCR beta CDR3 regions were amplified from RNA transcripts. The TCR CDR3 was subjected to a first round of RT-PCR using the HTBI primer set and the Qiagen OneStep RT-PCR kit. The libraries were constructed in a second round of multiplex PCR and then size-selected and purified. The libraries were sequenced on an Illumina HiSeq2000 using paired-end 100 bp reads. On the authors' methods: SOAPnuke was used to process the raw data, removing reads that contained adapters or uncalled bases, had a mean Phred below 15, or lacked an exact match to the constant primer or identifier. High-quality paired reads were merged with COPE v1.2.5, and unique nucleotide sequences were defined as clonotypes. MiTCR v1.1 was used to align the clonotypes against IMGT TRBV, TRBD and TRBJ reference segments. The analysis included only V-J combinations with a frequency above 0.0001, which together covered approximately 99% of the repertoires. The TCS score was defined as F50 (clonal expansion) divided by E x V (chaos), with BLOSUM62-based TCRdist calculated between CDR3 peptides within each V-J. Welch's t-statistics and random forest reduced 514 V-J features to 13, which were used in a naive Bayes classifier (R e1071). The public reads were reprocessed in TCRdb via fastp at Q25 and MiXCR, keeping in-frame beta chains. Identical CDR3 protein sequences are pooled into one entry, listed with their most common genes and DNA. The V and J calls reflect TCRdb's pipeline rather than the authors' work. The table for this sample lists about 640,000 distinct CDR3 sequences; about 14% of them were counted only once. The ten largest account for roughly an eighth of the sample.

Comment on this clonotype: It has no known antigen specificity. Qualities for individual bases were not recorded, and no much larger clone is one base off.

Findings and caveats that apply to the study as a whole: Blood samples also contained most of the expanded thyroid clonotypes (frequency above 0.001), which suggests that blood repertoires may reflect thyroid immune responses. No statistical method was used to fix the sample size in advance, and group allocation was not hidden from the investigators. In validation, the model predicted progression to ophthalmopathy a median of about 6.5 months before onset, with 65% to 71% sensitivity and about 72% specificity. A 13 V-J signature model separated ophthalmopathy from stable hyperthyroidism, with about 88% sensitivity and 81.08% specificity in cross-validation and 80%/75% in testing.

This clonotype was obtained from a woman aged 45-59 years with Graves' ophthalmopathy. Material for sequencing was blood.

The CDR3 corresponds to CASSPGPGKTEAFF. The nucleotides read TGTGCCAGCAGCCCGGGCCCAGGGAAAACTGAAGCTTTCTTT. The chain couples TRBV4-2 to TRBJ1-1, and TRBD1 may be the D gene, going by 5 matching bases. Looking up the germline V gene yields CDR1 LGHNA and CDR2 YNFKEQ. The CDR3, cysteine through phenylalanine, is 14 amino acids long. The DNA shown is the 42-base CDR3, in frame from base 1. V and J lose 4 bases and 5 bases, and a span of 14 bases separates them.